These T cell receptor beta chains were read from a single sample in a study of T cell responses to AZD1222 COVID-19 vaccine. Assay: immunoSEQ multiplex PCR; the TCRdb copy retains only in-frame clones and omits some. Here the sample spans about 55,000 clones, roughly nine tenths being singletons. The sample in question was peripheral blood, obtained on day 0 of AZD1222 vaccination. The receptors derive from an adult in good health. CDR3s include the opening cysteine and the closing phenylalanine or tryptophan. The D gene is left open where the match is weak.

>TRBD2|TRBV7-8|TRBJ2-3
TGTGCCAGCAGGTCCGGAGCGGGGGGCAAGTCAGATACGCAGTATTTT
CASRSGAGGKSDTQYF
>.|TRBV4-2|TRBJ1-5
TGTGCCAGCAGCCAAGAACCAGGGGCGGCGGGCAATCAGCCCCAGCATTTT
CASSQEPGAAGNQPQHF
>.|TRBV7-2|TRBJ2-3
TGTGCCAGCAGAGACCGTCGGGGCCGTAGCACAGATACGCAGTATTTT
CASRDRRGRSTDTQYF
>TRBD1|TRBV18|TRBJ1-4
TGTGCCAGCTCACTGAACAGGGGTACTAATGAAAAACTGTTTTTT
CASSLNRGTNEKLFF
>.|TRBV6-5|TRBJ1-1
TGTGCCAGCAGCAACCGCCGAGGGGGGGACACTGAAGCTTTCTTT
CASSNRRGGDTEAFF
>.|TRBV3-1/TRBV3-2|TRBJ1-6
TGTGCCAGCAGCCAAAGCTCCTATAATTCACCCCTCCACTTT
CASSQSSYNSPLHF
>TRBD1|TRBV28|TRBJ2-5
TGTGCCAGCAGTACCGGACAGGGAGGAATAGAGACCCAGTACTTC
CASSTGQGGIETQYF
>.|TRBV4-3|TRBJ2-7
TGCGCCAGCAGCCAAGATTGGAAAAGTGCGACCTACGAGCAGTACTTC
CASSQDWKSATYEQYF
>TRBD1|TRBV19|TRBJ1-1
TGTGCCAGTAGTATAGAGGTAGGGGGCCAGACGATGAACACTGAAGCTTTCTTT
CASSIEVGGQTMNTEAFF
>TRBD1|TRBV11-2|TRBJ1-4
TGTGCCAGCAGCCCCGTCGGCGGGACAGAAGAAAAACTGTTTTTT
CASSPVGGTEEKLFF
>TRBD1|TRBV18|TRBJ1-2
TGTGCCAGCTCACCCCCCGGACAGGGAGGTGGTGGCTACACCTTC
CASSPPGQGGGGYTF
>.|TRBV9|TRBJ2-7
TGTGCCAGCAGCGCGTATCGGGGCGAGCAGTACTTC
CASSAYRGEQYF
>.|TRBV12-3/TRBV12-4|TRBJ1-3
TGTGCCAGCAGTTTTACCCGAAACACCATATATTTT
CASSFTRNTIYF
>.|TRBV5-4|TRBJ2-2
TGTGCCAGCAGCTTAGGGGGAGCGAACACCGGGGAGCTGTTTTTT
CASSLGGANTGELFF
>.|TRBV13|TRBJ1-4
TGTGCCAGCAGCCAGGGGCAGACTGAAAAACTGTTTTTT
CASSQGQTEKLFF
>.|TRBV19|TRBJ2-7
TGTGCCAGTAGTCTCACCCAGGTCTACGAGCAGTACTTC
CASSLTQVYEQYF
>.|TRBV7-9|TRBJ1-1
TGTGCCAGCAGCTTAGAAACAGGGAGGACTGAAGCTTTCTTT
CASSLETGRTEAFF
>.|TRBV19|TRBJ2-6
TGTGCCAGTAGTGCTGGGGCCAACGTCCTGACTTTC
CASSAGANVLTF
>.|TRBV5-1|TRBJ2-7
TGCGCCAGCAGCTTTTCATCTGACGAGCAGTACTTC
CASSFSSDEQYF
>.|TRBV19|TRBJ2-7
TGTGCCAGTAGTATAGATCTCCGGACAGCCTACGAGCAGTACTTC
CASSIDLRTAYEQYF
>TRBD1|TRBV6-5|TRBJ1-2
TGTGCCAGTTACCCGGGACAGGGGGGAGGCTACACCTTC
CASYPGQGGGYTF
>.|TRBV6-1|TRBJ1-2
TGTGCCAGCAGTGAAGCCACCGGGACTGGTGGCTACACCTTC
CASSEATGTGGYTF
>.|TRBV5-1|TRBJ2-7
TGCGCCAGCAGCTTATACAGCACCAACGAGCAGTACTTC
CASSLYSTNEQYF
>TRBD1|TRBV2|TRBJ2-3
TGTGCCAGCAACGGCGCCCCGGACAGGGAGGCGGATACGCAGTATTTT
CASNGAPDREADTQYF